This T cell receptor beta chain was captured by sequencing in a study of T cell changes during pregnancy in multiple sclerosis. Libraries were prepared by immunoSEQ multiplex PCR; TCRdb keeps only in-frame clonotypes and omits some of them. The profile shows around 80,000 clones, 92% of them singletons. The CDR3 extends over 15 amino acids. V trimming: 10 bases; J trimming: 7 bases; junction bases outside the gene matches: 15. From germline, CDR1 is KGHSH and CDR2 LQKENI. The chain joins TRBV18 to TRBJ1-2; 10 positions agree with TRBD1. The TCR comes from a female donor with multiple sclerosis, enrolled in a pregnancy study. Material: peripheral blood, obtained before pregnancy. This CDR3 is CATAKGQGDGSGYTF. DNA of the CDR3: TGTGCCACCGCAAAAGGACAGGGGGATGGTAGTGGCTACACCTTC.